This passage covers 14 T cell receptor beta chains from one sample sequenced in a study of blood T cells in healthy people across ages. Using a J-beta primer mix together with a sample-barcoded 5' primer, a second PCR was run for 7 to 11 cycles. Each CDR3 protein gets one entry after TCRdb re-called the 5' RACE reads with MiXCR. The data show over 1,300,000 distinct CDR3 sequences, approximately 63% seen once. Sequencing was carried out using blood. Receptors originate from a man aged 18 to 35 in good health.

The chain links TRBV6-5 to TRBJ1-5; possibly TRBD1 for D (5 bases). The CDR3 sequence is 18 residues long. Trimming pared 2 bases from V and 0 bases from J, leaving 17 bases between. Germline V gives CDR1 MNHEY, CDR2 SVGAGI. CDR3: CASSYDRQILYSNQPQHF. CDR3 in DNA: TGTGCCAGCAGTTACGACAGACAGATCCTTTATAGCAATCAGCCCCAGCATTTT.

This clonotype was seen only a few times. The genes are TRBV4-1 and TRBJ2-7; TRBD1 might be the D (6 bases). V was clipped by 3 bases and J by 4 bases, with 16 bases between them. Germline V gene data show CDR1 as MGHRA and CDR2 as YSYEKL. The CDR3 consists of 15 residues. CDR3 protein: CASSQARIGQYEQYF. The CDR3 region has the DNA TGCGCCAGCAGCCAGGCCCGTATCGGACAGTACGAGCAGTACTTC.

The chain uses TRBV11-1 and TRBJ2-1, with D hard to call. The CDR3 totals 12 residues. V gave up 2 bases and J gave up 8 bases, with 7 bases separating them. The germline gives CDR1 SGHAT, CDR2 FQDESV (reference sequence). CDR3 sequence: CASSLNLYEQFF. As DNA, the CDR3 is TGTGCCAGCAGCTTAAATTTGTATGAGCAGTTCTTC. Complete variable domain (other parts from reference TRBV11-1 and TRBJ2-1): EAEVAQSPRYKITEKSQAVAFWCDPISGHATLYWYRQILGQGPELLVQFQDESVVDDSQLPKDRFSAERLKGVDSTLKIQPAELGDSAMYLCASSLNLYEQFFGPGTRLTVL.

The chain carries TRBV4-3 and TRBJ2-3; the D is unclear. This CDR3 comprises 13 residues. Germline lookup yields CDR1 LGHNA and CDR2 YSLEER. Trimming took off 3 bases at V and 2 bases at J, with 6 bases between the two ends. The CDR3 spells CASSQLPTDTQYF. CDR3 nucleotide sequence: TGCGCCAGCAGCCAGCTCCCCACAGATACGCAGTATTTT.

The rearrangement joins TRBV27 to TRBJ1-2; maybe TRBD1 (6 bases). Per the germline V gene, CDR1 is MNHEY and CDR2 is SMNVEV (reference sequence). CDR3 length: 16 amino acids. Trimming stripped 2 bases from V and 0 bases from J, with 13 bases between. The CDR3 DNA follows: TGTGCCAGCAGTTTAGGTCTGGGACACCCTAACTATGGCTACACCTTC. Protein sequence: CASSLGLGHPNYGYTF.

The rearrangement uses TRBV3-1 and TRBJ2-1; D gene unclear. The CDR3 is 16 residues long. The V gene lost 0 bases and the J gene lost 0 bases, with 9 bases spanning the gap. From germline, CDR1 is LGHDT and CDR2 YNNKEL (reference sequence). CDR3 in DNA: TGTGCCAGCAGCCAAGACTCAGCGTTCTCCTACAATGAGCAGTTCTTC. Protein product: CASSQDSAFSYNEQFF.

V and J are TRBV20-1 and TRBJ2-7, with a possible D match to TRBD1 (6 bases). The DNA end is a closer match to TRBJ2-4, so the J assignment may be wrong. The CDR3 extends over 13 amino acids. The germline V gene has CDR1 DFQATT and CDR2 SNEGSKA (reference sequence). For the CDR3, the DNA is TGCAGTGCTAGATATGGGGGCCTAGACATTCAGTACTTC. Amino acids: CSARYGGLDIQYF.

This clonotype was found a few times. The chain combines TRBV4-3 with TRBJ2-7, with D possibly TRBD2 on 7 matching bases. This CDR3 has 15 amino acids. Germline V lookup: CDR1 LGHNA, CDR2 YSLEER. Between the trimmed V and J ends, which lost 1 base and 2 bases, there was a span of 12 bases. The CDR3 is CASSQVAGAAYEQYF. CDR3 nucleotide sequence: TGCGCCAGCAGCCAAGTGGCGGGGGCTGCCTACGAGCAGTACTTC.

In this sample, this clonotype turned up a few times. The chain recombines TRBV29-1 with TRBJ1-2; unclear D gene. Per the germline V gene, CDR1 is SQVTM and CDR2 is ANQGSEA. V was trimmed by 3 bases and J by 6 bases, leaving 8 bases between them. This CDR3 region has 11 residues. The CDR3 reads CSVEGIDGYTF. In DNA, the CDR3 is TGCAGCGTTGAGGGTATAGATGGCTACACCTTC.

The rearrangement joins TRBV7-2 to TRBJ1-5; TRBD1 agrees at 9 bases. CDR3 length equals 16 residues. V trimming: 1 base; J trimming: 3 bases; junction bases outside the gene matches: 4. CDR1 is SGHTA, CDR2 FQGNSA, per germline. For the CDR3, the DNA is TGTGCCAGCAGCTTAGAAGGACAGGGGATCAATCAGCCCCAGCATTTT. Translated, it gives CASSLEGQGINQPQHF. Filled out from reference TRBV7-2 and TRBJ1-5, the complete variable domain reads GAGVSQSPSNKVTEKGKDVELRCDPISGHTALYWYRQSLGQGLEFLIYFQGNSAPDKSGLPSDRFSAERTGGSVSTLTIQRTQQEDSAVYLCASSLEGQGINQPQHFGDGTRLSIL.

This chain uses TRBV28 with TRBJ1-6, with D possibly being TRBD1 (5 bases). The V gene lost 6 bases and the J gene lost 6 bases, with 9 bases spanning the gap. Germline values: CDR1 MDHEN, CDR2 SYDVKM. The CDR3 has 13 residues. As DNA, the CDR3 is TGTGCCAGCAGCGGGGGATTTAATTCACCCCTCCACTTT. Translated, it gives CASSGGFNSPLHF.

The genes are TRBV29-1 and TRBJ1-1; no clear D. Per germline, CDR1 SQVTM and CDR2 ANQGSEA. The CDR3 covers 12 residues. Deletions cut 0 bases from V and 1 base from J, with 3 bases between. CDR3 loop: CSVEEGNTEAFF. The CDR3 DNA reads as TGCAGCGTTGAAGAGGGGAACACTGAAGCTTTCTTT. Variable domain in full (rest from reference TRBV29-1 and TRBJ1-1): SAVISQKPSRDICQRGTSLTIQCQVDSQVTMMFWYRQQPGQSLTLIATANQGSEATYESGFVIDKFPISRPNLTFSTLTVSNMSPEDSSIYLCSVEEGNTEAFFGQGTRLTVV.

This sequence joins TRBV29-1 and TRBJ2-1; no clear D gene. Gene TRBJ2-7 matches the end of the DNA better, so the J call may be wrong. Germline V lookup: CDR1 SQVTM, CDR2 ANQGSEA. CDR3 length equals 12 residues. The CDR3 sequence: CSVLLQPYEQYF. The CDR3 region has the DNA TGCAGCGTTCTACTACAACCCTACGAGCAGTACTTC.

The rearrangement uses TRBV28 and TRBJ2-1; TRBD2 matches 13 bases. The V segment lost 3 bases and the J segment 8 bases; nucleotides outside the gene matches: 19. The CDR3 extends over 20 amino acids. Per germline, CDR1 MDHEN and CDR2 SYDVKM. The CDR3 sequence: CASSFPPLAGGRKSNDEQFF. The CDR3, as DNA: TGTGCCAGCAGTTTTCCTCCACTAGCGGGAGGGCGGAAATCGAACGATGAGCAGTTCTTC.